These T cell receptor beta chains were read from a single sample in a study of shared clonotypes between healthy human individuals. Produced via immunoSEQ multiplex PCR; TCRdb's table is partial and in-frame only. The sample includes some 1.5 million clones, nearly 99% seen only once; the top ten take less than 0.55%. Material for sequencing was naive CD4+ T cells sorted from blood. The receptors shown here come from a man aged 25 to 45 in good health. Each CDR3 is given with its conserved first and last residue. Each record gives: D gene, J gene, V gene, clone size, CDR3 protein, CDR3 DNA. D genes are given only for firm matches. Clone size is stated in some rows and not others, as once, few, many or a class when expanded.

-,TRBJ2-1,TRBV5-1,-,CASSLDLPNEQFF,TGCGCCAGCAGCTTGGATCTCCCCAATGAGCAGTTCTTC
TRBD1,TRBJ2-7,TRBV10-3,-,CARPPSRQGSSYEQYF,TGTGCCCGTCCCCCCTCCCGACAGGGTAGCTCCTACGAGCAGTACTTC
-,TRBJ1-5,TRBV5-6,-,CASSLMGHQPQHF,TGTGCCAGCAGCTTGATGGGTCATCAGCCCCAGCATTTT
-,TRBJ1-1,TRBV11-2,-,CASSTAGNTEAFF,TGTGCCAGCAGCACAGCAGGGAACACTGAAGCTTTCTTT
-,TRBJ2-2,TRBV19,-,CASSIVAGELFF,TGTGCCAGTAGTATCGTTGCCGGGGAGCTGTTTTTT
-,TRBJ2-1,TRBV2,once,CASSLERNEQFF,TGTGCCAGCAGTCTGGAGCGAAATGAGCAGTTCTTC
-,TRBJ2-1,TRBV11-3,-,CASSLAPLANEQFF,TGTGCCAGCAGCTTAGCCCCACTAGCCAATGAGCAGTTCTTC
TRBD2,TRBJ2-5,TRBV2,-,CASQSRTSGSETQYF,TGTGCCAGTCAATCTCGGACTAGCGGGAGTGAGACCCAGTACTTC
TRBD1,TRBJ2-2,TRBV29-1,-,CSGGQGAPGELFF,TGCAGCGGCGGACAGGGGGCCCCCGGGGAGCTGTTTTTT
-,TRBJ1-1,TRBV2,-,CASRTMAGGTEAFF,TGTGCCAGCAGGACAATGGCCGGGGGTACTGAAGCTTTCTTT
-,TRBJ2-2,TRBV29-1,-,CSVEQGGTGELFF,TGCAGCGTTGAACAGGGCGGCACCGGGGAGCTGTTTTTT
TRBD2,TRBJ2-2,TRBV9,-,CASSVVAGGTGELFF,TGTGCCAGCAGCGTAGTGGCGGGAGGCACCGGGGAGCTGTTTTTT
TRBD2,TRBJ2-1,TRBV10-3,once,CAISRLAGGLSVNTAQFF,TGTGCCATCAGTCGACTAGCGGGAGGACTTAGTGTTAATACGGCGCAGTTCTTC
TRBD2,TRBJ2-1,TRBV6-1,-,CASSEHTSGALGEQFF,TGTGCCAGCAGTGAACACACTAGCGGGGCCTTAGGGGAGCAGTTCTTC
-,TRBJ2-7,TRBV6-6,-,CASSYSIGGPSYEQYF,TGTGCCAGCAGTTACTCGATCGGGGGGCCCTCCTACGAGCAGTACTTC
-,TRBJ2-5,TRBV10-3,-,CAISEEGTQYF,TGTGCCATCAGTGAGGAGGGGACCCAGTACTTC
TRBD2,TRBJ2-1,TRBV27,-,CASSPGGLAPYNEQFF,TGTGCCAGCAGTCCCGGCGGACTAGCGCCCTACAATGAGCAGTTCTTC
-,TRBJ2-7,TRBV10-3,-,CAISESGGLSYEQYF,TGTGCCATCAGTGAGTCGGGAGGCCTTTCCTACGAGCAGTACTTC
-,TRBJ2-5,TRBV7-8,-,CASSSRDTQETQYF,TGTGCCAGCAGCTCGCGGGACACCCAAGAGACCCAGTACTTC
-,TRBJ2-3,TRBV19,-,CASSTSGATQYF,TGTGCCAGTAGTACCTCAGGGGCTACGCAGTATTTT
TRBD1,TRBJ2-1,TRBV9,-,CASSVALRGLNDNEQFF,TGTGCCAGCAGCGTCGCCCTGAGGGGGCTAAACGATAATGAGCAGTTCTTC
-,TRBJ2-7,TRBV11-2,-,CASSLGRGLAGEQYF,TGTGCCAGCAGCTTAGGAAGGGGACTGGCCGGCGAGCAGTACTTC
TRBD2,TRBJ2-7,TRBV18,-,CASSLIAGDEYEQYF,TGTGCCAGCTCCTTAATAGCGGGAGATGAATACGAGCAGTACTTC
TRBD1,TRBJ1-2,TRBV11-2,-,CASSSTSSGARGTYGYTF,TGTGCCAGCAGCTCAACAAGCTCAGGGGCCAGGGGGACCTATGGCTACACCTTC
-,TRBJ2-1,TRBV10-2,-,CASSDGGTPYNEQFF,TGCGCCAGCAGTGATGGTGGGACACCCTACAATGAGCAGTTCTTC
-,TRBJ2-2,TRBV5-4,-,CASSTYTDTGELFF,TGTGCCAGCAGCACCTACACCGACACCGGGGAGCTGTTTTTT
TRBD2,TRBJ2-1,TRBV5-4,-,CASGLPGLDVNEQFF,TGTGCCAGCGGACTCCCGGGACTAGACGTCAATGAGCAGTTCTTC
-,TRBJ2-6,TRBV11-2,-,CASSLRWAGLSSGANVLTF,TGTGCCAGCAGCCTCCGATGGGCAGGCCTCAGCTCTGGGGCCAACGTCCTGACTTTC
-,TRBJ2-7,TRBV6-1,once,CASSEAQAYEQYF,TGTGCCAGCAGTGAAGCGCAAGCCTACGAGCAGTACTTC
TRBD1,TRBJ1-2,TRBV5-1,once,CASSSGLQGHYGYTF,TGCGCCAGCAGCTCCGGACTACAGGGGCACTATGGCTACACCTTC
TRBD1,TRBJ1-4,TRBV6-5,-,CASSGGQKLFF,TGTGCCAGCAGTGGGGGACAGAAACTGTTTTTT
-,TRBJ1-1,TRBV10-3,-,CAITPGGFDTEAFF,TGTGCCATCACCCCCGGGGGTTTCGACACTGAAGCTTTCTTT
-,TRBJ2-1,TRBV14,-,CASSRSPHSYNEQFF,TGTGCCAGCAGCCGAAGCCCACACTCCTACAATGAGCAGTTCTTC
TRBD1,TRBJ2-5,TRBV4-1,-,CASSQDPGQGVRETQYF,TGCGCCAGCAGCCAAGACCCGGGACAGGGAGTGAGGGAGACCCAGTACTTC
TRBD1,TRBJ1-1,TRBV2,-,CASSGDSGNTEAFF,TGTGCCAGCAGTGGGGACAGCGGGAACACTGAAGCTTTCTTT
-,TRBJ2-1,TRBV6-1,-,CASRLRLQQDNEQFF,TGTGCCAGCAGGCTAAGGCTTCAGCAGGACAATGAGCAGTTCTTC
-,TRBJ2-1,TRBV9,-,CASSVGPVRFNEQFF,TGTGCCAGCAGCGTAGGCCCAGTTCGTTTTAATGAGCAGTTCTTC
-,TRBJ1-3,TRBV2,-,CASRLMGGSGNTIYF,TGTGCCAGCAGGTTAATGGGGGGCTCTGGAAACACCATATATTTT
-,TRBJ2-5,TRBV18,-,CASSPPRQQETQYF,TGTGCCAGCTCACCACCTCGGCAGCAAGAGACCCAGTACTTC
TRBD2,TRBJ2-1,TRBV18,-,CASSPETSGLPFF,TGTGCCAGCTCACCTGAAACTAGCGGGCTCCCGTTCTTC
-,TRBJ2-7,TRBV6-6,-,CASSYSAPGYEQYF,TGTGCCAGCAGTTACTCGGCTCCCGGCTACGAGCAGTACTTC
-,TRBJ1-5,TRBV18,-,CASSPVGSNQPQHF,TGTGCCAGCTCACCAGTGGGAAGTAATCAGCCCCAGCATTTT
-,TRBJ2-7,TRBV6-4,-,CASTSPERFHEQYF,TGTGCCAGCACCTCTCCCGAGCGTTTCCACGAGCAGTACTTC
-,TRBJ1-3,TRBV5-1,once,CASSPTGASSGNTIYF,TGCGCCAGCAGCCCGACAGGCGCTAGCTCTGGAAACACCATATATTTT
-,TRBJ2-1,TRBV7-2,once,CASSLAGGFHNEQFF,TGTGCCAGCAGCTTAGCGGGCGGGTTTCACAATGAGCAGTTCTTC
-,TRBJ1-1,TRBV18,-,CASSPPQGQAKNTEAFF,TGTGCCAGCTCACCACCGCAGGGGCAGGCCAAGAACACTGAAGCTTTCTTT
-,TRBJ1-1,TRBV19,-,CASSTPRQARGTEAFF,TGTGCCAGTAGTACCCCTCGACAGGCAAGGGGGACTGAAGCTTTCTTT
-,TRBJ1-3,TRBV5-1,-,CASSGGLGSSGNTIYF,TGCGCCAGCAGCGGAGGACTGGGAAGCTCTGGAAACACCATATATTTT
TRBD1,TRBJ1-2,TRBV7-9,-,CASSLTGSYGYTF,TGTGCCAGCAGCCTGACAGGGTCCTATGGCTACACCTTC
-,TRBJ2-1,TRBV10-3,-,CAISGRGDNEQFF,TGTGCCATCAGTGGGAGGGGAGACAATGAGCAGTTCTTC
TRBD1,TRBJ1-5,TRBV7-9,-,CASSLETGSISNQPQHF,TGTGCCAGCAGCTTAGAGACAGGGTCGATAAGCAATCAGCCCCAGCATTTT
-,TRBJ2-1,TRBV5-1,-,CASSLAEGREQFF,TGCGCCAGCAGCTTGGCCGAAGGCCGGGAGCAGTTCTTC